This TCR beta chain was sequenced for a study of shared clonotypes between healthy human individuals. TCRdb keeps only in-frame clones here, not all; method: immunoSEQ multiplex PCR. The data hold roughly 500,000 clones, with about 95% observed a single time. This CDR3 region has 17 residues. V lost 0 bases to trimming and J lost 3 bases; unmatched junction nucleotides: 10. Germline-derived CDR1 and CDR2 are MGHRA and YSYEKL. This receptor was taken from a woman aged 30 to 39 in good health. The material sequenced was naive CD4+ T cells sorted from blood. The subset is: CD45RA+ positively selected. V is TRBV4-1 and J is TRBJ2-5; 7 bases agree with TRBD2. The CDR3 bases are TGCGCCAGCAGCCAAGATCCAAGTGAGAGCGGGAAAGAGACCCAGTACTTC. It translates to CASSQDPSESGKETQYF.